A selection of T cell receptor beta chains follows, all from one sample in a study of identifying expanded T cells in peripheral blood. The method was immunoSEQ multiplex PCR; TCRdb's version includes in-frame clones alone and lacks a portion of them. This table holds 100,000 to 150,000 clones, around four fifths found once. The sequencing sample was made of blood. Receptors were obtained from a person aged 18-69 years in good health. The conserved cysteine and the conserved F or W are not part of the CDR3 here.

>TRBV18|TRBJ1-1
ASSPGTENTEAF
>TRBV27|TRBJ1-2
ASSSGTYGYT
>TRBV4-1|TRBJ1-1
ASSQVSGAVEAF
>TRBV6-1|TRBJ1-1
ASRPNGGPEAF
>TRBV19|TRBJ1-1
ASSIGQGGTEAF
>TRBV27|TRBJ2-5
ASSFLTGRGETQY
>TRBV27|TRBJ1-1
AVLWNTEAF
>TRBV18|TRBJ1-5
ASSHRDQPQH
>TRBV9|TRBJ2-1
ASSERGQGAYNEQF
>TRBV6-5|TRBJ1-3
AQAAFSSGNTIY
>TRBV6-6|TRBJ1-5
ASRNGERGNQPQH
>TRBV7-2|TRBJ1-5
ASSRPSPGVRESNQPQH
>TRBV19|TRBJ1-1
ASSIPGHTEAF
>TRBV2|TRBJ2-7
ASSERLAGLYEQY
>TRBV5-1|TRBJ2-3
ASRGRTSTDTQY
>TRBV7-9|TRBJ2-5
ASSPLLVGDQETQY
>TRBV6-1|TRBJ1-2
ASRHGTESYGYT
>TRBV5-4|TRBJ1-2
ASSLAAGQGGYGYT
>TRBV2|TRBJ1-5
ASRDRANQPQH
>TRBV19|TRBJ2-7
ASSILAGASLKTEQY
>TRBV7-2|TRBJ1-2
ASSPSIGEANYGYT
>TRBV9|TRBJ1-1
ASGDSEAF
>TRBV7-2|TRBJ1-2
ASSLWTAANYGYT
>TRBV27|TRBJ1-1
ASSKLGRVANTEAF
>TRBV5-5|TRBJ1-2
ASSLDEGNYGYT
>TRBV5-4|TRBJ1-2
ASSTGHYGYT